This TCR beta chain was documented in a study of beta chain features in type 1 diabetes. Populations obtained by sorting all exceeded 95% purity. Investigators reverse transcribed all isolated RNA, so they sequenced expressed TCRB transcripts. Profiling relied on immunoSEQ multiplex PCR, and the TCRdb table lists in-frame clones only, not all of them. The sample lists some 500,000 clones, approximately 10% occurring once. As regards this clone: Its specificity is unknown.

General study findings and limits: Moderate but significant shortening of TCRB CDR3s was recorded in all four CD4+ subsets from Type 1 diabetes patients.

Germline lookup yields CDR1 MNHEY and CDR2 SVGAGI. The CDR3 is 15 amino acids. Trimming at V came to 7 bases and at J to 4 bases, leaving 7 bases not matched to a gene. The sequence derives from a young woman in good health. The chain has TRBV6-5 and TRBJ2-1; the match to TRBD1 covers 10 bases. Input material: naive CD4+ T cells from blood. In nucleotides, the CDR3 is TGTGCCAGCACCTGGGACAGGGGTCCTTACAATGAGCAGTTCTTC. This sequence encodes CASTWDRGPYNEQFF.